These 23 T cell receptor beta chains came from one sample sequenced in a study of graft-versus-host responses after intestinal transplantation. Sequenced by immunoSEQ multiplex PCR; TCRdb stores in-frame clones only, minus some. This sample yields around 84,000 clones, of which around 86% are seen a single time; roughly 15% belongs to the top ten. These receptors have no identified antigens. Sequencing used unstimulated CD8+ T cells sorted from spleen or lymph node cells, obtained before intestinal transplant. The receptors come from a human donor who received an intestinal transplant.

This CDR3 reads CASSFLAGFYEQYF. The CDR3 nucleotides read TGTGCCAGCAGCTTTCTAGCGGGGTTCTACGAGCAGTACTTC. This rearrangement joins TRBV5-6 to TRBJ2-7; 9 bases are a match to TRBD2. The CDR3 extends over 14 amino acids. The germline gives CDR1 SGHDT, CDR2 YYEEEE. Trimming removed 2 bases from V and 3 bases from J; junction bases left unmatched: 3.

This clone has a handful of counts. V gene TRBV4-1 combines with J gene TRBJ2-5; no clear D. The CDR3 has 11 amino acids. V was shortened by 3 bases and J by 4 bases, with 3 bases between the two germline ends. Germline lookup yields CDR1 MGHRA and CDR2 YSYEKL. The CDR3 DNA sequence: TGCGCCAGCAGCCACTTAGAGACCCAGTACTTC. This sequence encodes CASSHLETQYF.

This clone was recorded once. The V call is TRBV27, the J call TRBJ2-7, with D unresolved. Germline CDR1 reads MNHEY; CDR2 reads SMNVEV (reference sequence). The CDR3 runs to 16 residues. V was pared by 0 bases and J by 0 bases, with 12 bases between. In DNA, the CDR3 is TGTGCCAGCAGTTTATCGTGGCTGGAGAGCTCCTACGAGCAGTACTTC. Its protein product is CASSLSWLESSYEQYF.

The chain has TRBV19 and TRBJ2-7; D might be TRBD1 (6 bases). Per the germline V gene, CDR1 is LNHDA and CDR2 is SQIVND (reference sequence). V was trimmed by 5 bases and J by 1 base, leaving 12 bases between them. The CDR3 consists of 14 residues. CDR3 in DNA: TGTGCCAGTAGTGCGGACAGCGATTCCTACGAGCAGTACTTC. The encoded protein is CASSADSDSYEQYF.

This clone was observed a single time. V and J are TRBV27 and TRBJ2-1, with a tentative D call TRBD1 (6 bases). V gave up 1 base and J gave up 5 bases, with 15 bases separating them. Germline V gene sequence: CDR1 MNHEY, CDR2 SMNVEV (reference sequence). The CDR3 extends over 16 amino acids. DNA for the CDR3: TGTGCCAGCAGTTTATTCAACAGGGTGGGGAACAATGAGCAGTTCTTC. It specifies CASSLFNRVGNNEQFF.

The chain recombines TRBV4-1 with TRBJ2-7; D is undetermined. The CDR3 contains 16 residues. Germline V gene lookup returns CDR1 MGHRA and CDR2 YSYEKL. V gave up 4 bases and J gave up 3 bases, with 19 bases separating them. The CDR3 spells CASSLRAIGGDYEQYF. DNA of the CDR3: TGCGCCAGCAGCCTACGGGCCATCGGTGGGGACTACGAGCAGTACTTC.

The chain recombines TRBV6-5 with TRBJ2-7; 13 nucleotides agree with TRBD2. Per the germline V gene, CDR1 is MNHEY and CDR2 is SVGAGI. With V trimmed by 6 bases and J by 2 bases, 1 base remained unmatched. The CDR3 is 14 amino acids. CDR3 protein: CASRGLAGTYEQYF. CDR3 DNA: TGTGCCAGCAGGGGACTAGCGGGGACCTACGAGCAGTACTTC.

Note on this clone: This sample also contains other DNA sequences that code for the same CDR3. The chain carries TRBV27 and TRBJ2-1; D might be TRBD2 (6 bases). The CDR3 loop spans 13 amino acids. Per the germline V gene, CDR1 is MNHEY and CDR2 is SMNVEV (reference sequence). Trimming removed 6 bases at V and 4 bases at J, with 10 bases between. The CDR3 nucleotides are TGTGCCAGCAGGCGGGACTCATACAATGAGCAGTTCTTC. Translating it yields CASRRDSYNEQFF.

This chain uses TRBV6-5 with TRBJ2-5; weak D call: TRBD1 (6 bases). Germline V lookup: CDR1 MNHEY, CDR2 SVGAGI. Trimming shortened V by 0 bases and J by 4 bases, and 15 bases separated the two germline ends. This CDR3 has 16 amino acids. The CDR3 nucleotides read TGTGCCAGCAGTTACTCGATTGGGGGCCAGGGAGAGACCCAGTACTTC. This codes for CASSYSIGGQGETQYF.

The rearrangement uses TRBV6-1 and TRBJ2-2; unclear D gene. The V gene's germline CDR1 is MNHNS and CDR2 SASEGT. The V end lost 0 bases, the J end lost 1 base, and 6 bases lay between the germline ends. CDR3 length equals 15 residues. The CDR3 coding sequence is TGTGCCAGCAGTGAAGCGGGCGAGAACACCGGGGAGCTGTTTTTT. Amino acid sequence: CASSEAGENTGELFF.

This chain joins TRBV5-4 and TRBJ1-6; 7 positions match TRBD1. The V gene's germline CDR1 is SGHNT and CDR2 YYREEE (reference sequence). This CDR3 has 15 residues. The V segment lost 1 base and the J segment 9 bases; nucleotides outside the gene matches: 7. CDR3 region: CASSLSAGGGSPLHF. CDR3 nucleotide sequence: TGTGCCAGCAGCTTGAGCGCAGGGGGAGGTTCACCCCTCCACTTT.

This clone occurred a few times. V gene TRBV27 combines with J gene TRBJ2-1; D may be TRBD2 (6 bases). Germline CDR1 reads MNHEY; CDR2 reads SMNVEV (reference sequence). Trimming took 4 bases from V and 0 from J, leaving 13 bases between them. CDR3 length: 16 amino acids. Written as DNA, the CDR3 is TGTGCCAGCAGTTCCTTCGGGACTCCCTCCTACAATGAGCAGTTCTTC. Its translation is CASSSFGTPSYNEQFF.

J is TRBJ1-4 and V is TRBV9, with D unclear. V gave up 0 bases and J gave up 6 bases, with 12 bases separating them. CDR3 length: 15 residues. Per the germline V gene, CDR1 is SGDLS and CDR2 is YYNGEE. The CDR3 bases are TGTGCCAGCAGCGTAGAAGCCAGGCTGTATGAAAAACTGTTTTTT. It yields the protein CASSVEARLYEKLFF.

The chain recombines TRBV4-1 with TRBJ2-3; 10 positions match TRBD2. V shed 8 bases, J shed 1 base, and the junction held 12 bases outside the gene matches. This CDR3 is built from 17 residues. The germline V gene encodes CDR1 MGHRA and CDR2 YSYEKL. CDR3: CASRRRIAGGGTDTQYF. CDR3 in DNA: TGCGCCAGCCGTAGGCGAATAGCGGGGGGCGGCACAGATACGCAGTATTTT.

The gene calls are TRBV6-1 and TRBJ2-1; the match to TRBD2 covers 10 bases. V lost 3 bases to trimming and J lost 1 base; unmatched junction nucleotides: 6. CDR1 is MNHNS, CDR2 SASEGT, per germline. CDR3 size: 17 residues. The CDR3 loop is CASSERPAGGSYNEQFF. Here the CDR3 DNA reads TGTGCCAGCAGTGAGAGACCAGCGGGAGGGTCCTACAATGAGCAGTTCTTC.

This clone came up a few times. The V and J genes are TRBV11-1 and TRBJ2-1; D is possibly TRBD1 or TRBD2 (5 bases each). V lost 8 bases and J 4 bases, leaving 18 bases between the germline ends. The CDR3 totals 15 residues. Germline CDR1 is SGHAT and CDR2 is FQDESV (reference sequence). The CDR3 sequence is CASGGPGMGYNEQFF. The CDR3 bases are TGTGCCAGCGGGGGTCCAGGGATGGGTTACAATGAGCAGTTCTTC.

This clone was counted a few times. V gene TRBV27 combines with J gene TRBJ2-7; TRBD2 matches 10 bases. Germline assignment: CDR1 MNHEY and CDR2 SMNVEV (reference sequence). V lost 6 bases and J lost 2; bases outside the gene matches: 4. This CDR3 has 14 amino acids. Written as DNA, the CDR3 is TGTGCCAGCAGACCGGGACTAGCGACCTACGAGCAGTACTTC. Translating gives CASRPGLATYEQYF.

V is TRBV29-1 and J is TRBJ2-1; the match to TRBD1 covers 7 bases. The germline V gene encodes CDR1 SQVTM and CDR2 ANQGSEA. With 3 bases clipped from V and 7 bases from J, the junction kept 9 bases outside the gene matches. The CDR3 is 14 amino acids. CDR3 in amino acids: CSVDLHRGANEQFF. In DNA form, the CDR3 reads TGCAGCGTTGATCTTCACAGGGGAGCTAATGAGCAGTTCTTC.

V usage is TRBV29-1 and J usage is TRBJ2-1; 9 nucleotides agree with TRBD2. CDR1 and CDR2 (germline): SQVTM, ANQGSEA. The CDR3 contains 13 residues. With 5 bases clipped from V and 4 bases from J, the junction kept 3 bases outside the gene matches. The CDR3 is CSVRLAVYNEQFF. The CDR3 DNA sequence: TGCAGCGTTAGACTAGCGGTATACAATGAGCAGTTCTTC.

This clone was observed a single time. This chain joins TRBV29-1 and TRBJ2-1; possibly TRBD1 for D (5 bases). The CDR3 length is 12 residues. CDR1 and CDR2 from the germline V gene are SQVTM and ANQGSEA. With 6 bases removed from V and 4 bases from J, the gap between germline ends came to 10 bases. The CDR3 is CSVDPGYNEQFF. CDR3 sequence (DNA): TGCAGCGTGGACCCAGGGTACAATGAGCAGTTCTTC.

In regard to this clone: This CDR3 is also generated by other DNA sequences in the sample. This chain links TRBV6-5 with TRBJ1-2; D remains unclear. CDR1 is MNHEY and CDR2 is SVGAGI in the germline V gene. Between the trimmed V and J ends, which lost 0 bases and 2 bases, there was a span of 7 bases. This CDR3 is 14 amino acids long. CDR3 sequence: CASSYSEGNYGYTF. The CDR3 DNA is TGTGCCAGCAGTTACTCGGAGGGCAACTATGGCTACACCTTC.

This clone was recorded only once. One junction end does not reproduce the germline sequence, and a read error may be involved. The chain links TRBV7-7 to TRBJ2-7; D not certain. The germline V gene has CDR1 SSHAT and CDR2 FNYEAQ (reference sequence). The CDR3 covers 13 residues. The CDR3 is CASSSGHSYEQYF. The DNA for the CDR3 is TGTGCTAGCAGCTCCGGCCACTCCTACGAGCAGTACTTC. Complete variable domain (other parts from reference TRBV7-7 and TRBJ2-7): GAGVSQSPRYKVTKRGQDVTLRCDPISSHATLYWYQQALGQGPEFLTYFNYEAQPDKSGLPSDRFSAERPEGSISTLTIQRTEQRDSAMYRCASSSGHSYEQYFGPGTRLTVT.

CDR3 DNA sequence: TGTGCCAGCAGCTTATTTGGGGGCAGAGAGACCCAGTACTTC. Translation gives CASSLFGGRETQYF. The V call is TRBV13, the J call TRBJ2-5; TRBD1 is a possible D gene (6 bases). V shed 2 bases and J shed 4 bases, with 11 bases lying between them. The CDR3 loop spans 14 amino acids. Germline V gene data show CDR1 as PRHDT and CDR2 as FYEKMQ (reference sequence).